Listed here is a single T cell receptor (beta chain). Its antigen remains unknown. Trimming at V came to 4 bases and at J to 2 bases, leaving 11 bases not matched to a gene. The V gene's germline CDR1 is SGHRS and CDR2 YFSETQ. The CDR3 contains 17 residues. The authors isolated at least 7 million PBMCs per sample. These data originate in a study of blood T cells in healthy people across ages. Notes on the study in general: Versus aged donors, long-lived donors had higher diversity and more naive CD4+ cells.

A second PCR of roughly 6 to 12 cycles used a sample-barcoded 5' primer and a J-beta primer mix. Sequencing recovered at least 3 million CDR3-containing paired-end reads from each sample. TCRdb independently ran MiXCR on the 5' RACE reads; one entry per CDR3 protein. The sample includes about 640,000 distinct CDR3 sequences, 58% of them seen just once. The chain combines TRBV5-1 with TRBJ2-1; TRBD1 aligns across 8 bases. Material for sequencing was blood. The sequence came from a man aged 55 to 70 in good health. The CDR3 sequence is CASSPRQGQVTYNEQFF. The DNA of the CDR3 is TGCGCCAGCAGCCCGCGGCAGGGACAGGTCACCTACAATGAGCAGTTCTTC.